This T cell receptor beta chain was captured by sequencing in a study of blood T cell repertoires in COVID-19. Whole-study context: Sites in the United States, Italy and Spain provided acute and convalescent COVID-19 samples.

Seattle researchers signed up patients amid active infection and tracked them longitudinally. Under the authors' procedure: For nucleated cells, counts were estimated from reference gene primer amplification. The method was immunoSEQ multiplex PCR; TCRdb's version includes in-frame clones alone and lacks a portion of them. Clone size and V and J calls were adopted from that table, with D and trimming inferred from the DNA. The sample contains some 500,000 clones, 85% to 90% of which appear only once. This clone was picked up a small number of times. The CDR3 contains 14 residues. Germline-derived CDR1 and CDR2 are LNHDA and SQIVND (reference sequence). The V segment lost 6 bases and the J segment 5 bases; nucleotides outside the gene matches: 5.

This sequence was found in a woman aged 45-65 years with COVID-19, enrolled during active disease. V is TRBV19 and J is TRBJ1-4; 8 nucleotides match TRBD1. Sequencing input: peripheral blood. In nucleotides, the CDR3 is TGTGCCAGTAGATCTTGGACAGGGAATGAAAAACTGTTTTTT. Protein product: CASRSWTGNEKLFF.